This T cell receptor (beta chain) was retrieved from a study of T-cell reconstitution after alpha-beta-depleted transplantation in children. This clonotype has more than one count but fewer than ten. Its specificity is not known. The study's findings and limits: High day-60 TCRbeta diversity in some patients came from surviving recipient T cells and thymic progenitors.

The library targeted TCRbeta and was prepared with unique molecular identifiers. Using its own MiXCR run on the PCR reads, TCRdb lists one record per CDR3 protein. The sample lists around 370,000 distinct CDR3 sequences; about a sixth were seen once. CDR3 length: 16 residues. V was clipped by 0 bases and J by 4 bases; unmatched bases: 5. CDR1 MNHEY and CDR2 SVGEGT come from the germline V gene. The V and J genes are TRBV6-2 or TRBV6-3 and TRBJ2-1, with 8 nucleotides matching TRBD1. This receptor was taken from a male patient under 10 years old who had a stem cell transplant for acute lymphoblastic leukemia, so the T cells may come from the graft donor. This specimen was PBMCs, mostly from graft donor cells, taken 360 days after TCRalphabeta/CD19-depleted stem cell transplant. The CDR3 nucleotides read TGTGCCAGCAGTTACTCTGACAGGGGATGGTACAATGAGCAGTTCTTC. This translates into CASSYSDRGWYNEQFF.